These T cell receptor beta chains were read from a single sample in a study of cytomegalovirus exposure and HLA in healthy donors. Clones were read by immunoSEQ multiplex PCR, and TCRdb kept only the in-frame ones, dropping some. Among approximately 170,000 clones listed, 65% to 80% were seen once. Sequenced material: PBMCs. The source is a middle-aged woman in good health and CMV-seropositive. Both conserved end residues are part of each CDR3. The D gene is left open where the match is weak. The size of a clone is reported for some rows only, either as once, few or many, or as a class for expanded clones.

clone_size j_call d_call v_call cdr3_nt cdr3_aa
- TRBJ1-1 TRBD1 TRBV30 TGTGCCTGGAGTGGGGACAGCGGGTTTCGCACTGAAGCTTTCTTT CAWSGDSGFRTEAFF
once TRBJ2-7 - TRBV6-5 TGTGCCAGCAGACAGGGAGATTTACGCTACGAGCAGTACTTC CASRQGDLRYEQYF
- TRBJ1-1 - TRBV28 TGTGCCAGCAGTTTTTCGGACAGAATGAACACTGAAGCTTTCTTT CASSFSDRMNTEAFF
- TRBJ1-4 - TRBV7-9 TGTGCCAGCAGCCGAACGACAGTTAATGAAAAACTGTTTTTT CASSRTTVNEKLFF
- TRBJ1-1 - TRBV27 TGTGCCAGCAGTTTTATAGGGGTAATGAACACTGAAGCTTTCTTT CASSFIGVMNTEAFF
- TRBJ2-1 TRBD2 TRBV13 TGTGCCAGCAGCTTATTTGCGGGGCGGGGGATTGGTGAGCAGTTCTTC CASSLFAGRGIGEQFF
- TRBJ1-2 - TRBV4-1 TGCGCCAGCAGCCAAGAATCCGGGATTAACTATGGCTACACCTTC CASSQESGINYGYTF
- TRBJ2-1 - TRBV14 TGTGCCAGCAGCCAACAGGGTAGCTCCTACAATGAGCAGTTCTTC CASSQQGSSYNEQFF
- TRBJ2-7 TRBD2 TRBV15 TGTGCCACCAGCAGAGTGGTTGGGACTAGCGGTACAGGGATCTACGAGCAGTACTTC CATSRVVGTSGTGIYEQYF
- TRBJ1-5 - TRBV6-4 TGTGCCAGCAGTCCGGACAGTAGCAATCAGCCCCAGCATTTT CASSPDSSNQPQHF
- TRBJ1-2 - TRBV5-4 TGTGCCAGCAGCTTGGGTCAGGGGCCTGGCTACACCTTC CASSLGQGPGYTF
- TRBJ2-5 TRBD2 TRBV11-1 TGTGCCAGCAGCCGACTAGCGGGGGGTTTCGGCAAAGAGACCCAGTACTTC CASSRLAGGFGKETQYF
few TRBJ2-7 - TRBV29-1 TGCAGCGTTGATGCAGGGGGGTTCCACGAGCAGTACTTC CSVDAGGFHEQYF
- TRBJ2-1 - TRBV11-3 TGTGCCAGCAGCTTTTCGCAGGTTTACAATGAGCAGTTCTTC CASSFSQVYNEQFF
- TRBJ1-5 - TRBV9 TGTGCCAGCAGCGTCGGGGGGCTGAGTGGTCAGCCCCAGCATTTT CASSVGGLSGQPQHF
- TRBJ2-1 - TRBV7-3 TGTGCCAGCAGCTTAAACGAGGGAGGTGAGCAGTTCTTC CASSLNEGGEQFF
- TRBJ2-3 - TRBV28 TGTGCCAGCAGTACCGACAGATTCACAGATACGCAGTATTTT CASSTDRFTDTQYF
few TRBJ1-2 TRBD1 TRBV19 TGTGCCAGTAGTATAGATTTGGGGACAGGAAAATTCTATGGCTACACCTTC CASSIDLGTGKFYGYTF
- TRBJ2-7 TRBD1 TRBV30 TGTGCCTGGAGCCGTAGGGGGCCCTACGAGCAGTACTTC CAWSRRGPYEQYF
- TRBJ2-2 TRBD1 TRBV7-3 TGTGCCAGCAGTATTGGGGGACAGGGGGCGTCCGGGGAGCTGTTTTTT CASSIGGQGASGELFF
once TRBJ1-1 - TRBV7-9 TGTGCCAGCAGCTTCCCAGGGGACACTGAAGCTTTCTTT CASSFPGDTEAFF
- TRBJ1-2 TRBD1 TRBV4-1 TGCGCCAGCAGCCAAGATGTGGGGACAGGGGACGGCTACACCTTC CASSQDVGTGDGYTF
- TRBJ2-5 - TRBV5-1 TGCGCCAGCAGCTCCCGAATGGAGGAGACCCAGTACTTC CASSSRMEETQYF
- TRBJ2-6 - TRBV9 TGTGCCAGCAGCGTAGTAGGGGCTGGGGCCAACGTCCTGACTTTC CASSVVGAGANVLTF
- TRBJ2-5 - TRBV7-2 TGTGCCAGCAGCTTAAGGGGTAGTCCAATGGAGACCCAGTACTTC CASSLRGSPMETQYF
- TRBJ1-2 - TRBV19 TGTGCCAGTAGTATAAGGGGCCTTTTGGGCTACACCTTC CASSIRGLLGYTF
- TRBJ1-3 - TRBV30 TGTGCCTGGACGCCGGGGGCTGGAAACACCATATATTTT CAWTPGAGNTIYF
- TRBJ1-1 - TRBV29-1 TGCAGCGCACAACTTCAGGGAAGAAAGACTGAAGCTTTCTTT CSAQLQGRKTEAFF
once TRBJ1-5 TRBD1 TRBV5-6 TGTGCCAGCAGCAGGAACAGGGGAGTCGTTCAGCCCCAGCATTTT CASSRNRGVVQPQHF
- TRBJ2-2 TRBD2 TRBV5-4 TGTGCCAGCAGCTCCACTAGCGGGGTTCCCGGGACCGGGGAGCTGTTTTTT CASSSTSGVPGTGELFF
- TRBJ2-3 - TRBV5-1 TGCGCCAGCAGCTTCGGGTCGACGGGGACAGATACGCAGTATTTT CASSFGSTGTDTQYF
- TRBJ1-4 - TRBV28 TGTGCCAGCAACAACAGGCCCCTGGATGAAAAACTGTTTTTT CASNNRPLDEKLFF
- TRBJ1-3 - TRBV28 TGTGCCAGCTCCTGGGGAGGTGGGTACACCATATATTTT CASSWGGGYTIYF
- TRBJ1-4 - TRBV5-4 TGTGCCAGCAGCTTGACAGATGAAAAACTGTTTTTT CASSLTDEKLFF
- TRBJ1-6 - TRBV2 TGTGCCAGCAAAAAAGGGGGGGCGGTCCAATCACCCCTCCACTTT CASKKGGAVQSPLHF
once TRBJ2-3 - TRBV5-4 TGTGCCAGCAGCTTGCGTAACCCGAGGTCTACAGATACGCAGTATTTT CASSLRNPRSTDTQYF
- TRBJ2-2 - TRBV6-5 TGTGCCAGCAGCCAGTCTGGCGGGGAGCTGTTTTTT CASSQSGGELFF
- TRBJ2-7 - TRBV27 TGTGCCAGCAGTTTTCTACAGGGTACGGACGAGCAGTACTTC CASSFLQGTDEQYF
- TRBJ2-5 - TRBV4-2 TGTGCCAGCAGCCAAGAATACGGGGAGACCCAGTACTTC CASSQEYGETQYF
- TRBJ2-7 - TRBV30 TGTGCCTGGGCTCCCGCGACAAGGGGCTACGAGCAGTACTTC CAWAPATRGYEQYF
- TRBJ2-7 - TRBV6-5 TGTGCCAGCAGGACTGACTGGGGCCACTACGAGCAGTACTTC CASRTDWGHYEQYF